This TCR beta chain is drawn from a study of response to subunit inactivated influenza vaccine. Study results and limitations: That few new T cells are recruited by each seasonal influenza vaccination was the authors' suggestion.

TCRdb re-called the RT-PCR reads with MiXCR, one entry per CDR3 protein. The sample contains more than 250,000 distinct CDR3 sequences, around a fifth of which appear only once. This clonotype was counted only a few times. Its matching antigen is unknown. Germline CDR1 SQVTM, CDR2 ANQGSEA. With 7 bases clipped from V and 3 bases from J, the junction kept 2 bases outside the gene matches. There are 13 residues in the CDR3. The V call is TRBV29-1, the J call TRBJ2-2, with 10 bases lining up with TRBD1. The source of this sequence is a man aged 45 to 70 who received an inactivated influenza vaccine. This specimen consisted of PBMCs from blood, obtained approximately 22 months after vaccination. The CDR3 DNA is TGCAGCGCGGACAGGGGGGACACCGGGGAGCTGTTTTTT. Its translation: CSADRGDTGELFF.